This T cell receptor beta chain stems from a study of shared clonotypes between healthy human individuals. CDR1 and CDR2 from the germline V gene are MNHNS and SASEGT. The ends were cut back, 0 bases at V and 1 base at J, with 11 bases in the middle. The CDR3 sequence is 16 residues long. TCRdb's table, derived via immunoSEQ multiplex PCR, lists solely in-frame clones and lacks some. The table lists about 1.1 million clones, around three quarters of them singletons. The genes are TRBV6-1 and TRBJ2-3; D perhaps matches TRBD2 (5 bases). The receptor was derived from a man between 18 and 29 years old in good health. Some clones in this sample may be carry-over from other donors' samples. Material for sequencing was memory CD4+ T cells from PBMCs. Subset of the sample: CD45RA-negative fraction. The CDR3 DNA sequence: TGTGCCAGCAGTGAAGCCGGGGTAGTGGGCACAGATACGCAGTATTTT. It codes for CASSEAGVVGTDTQYF.